This TCR beta chain derives from a study of T cell responses to AZD1222 COVID-19 vaccine. About this clone itself: Its antigen remains unknown.

Libraries were prepared by immunoSEQ multiplex PCR; TCRdb keeps only in-frame clonotypes and omits some of them. The table includes roughly 80,000 clones, 80% to 95% detected once. Germline-derived CDR1 and CDR2 are SGHRS and YFSETQ. The CDR3 runs to 16 residues. V lost 0 bases and J lost 4; bases outside the gene matches: 7. General observations from the study: Spike-specific TCRs gained breadth and depth after people received two AZD1222 doses. Repertoires in all cases were sampled only once the peak T cell response had passed.

The chain links TRBV5-1 to TRBJ2-1; 7 bases map to TRBD2. Sample: peripheral blood, taken 28 days after the second AZD1222 dose. This TCR was sampled from an adult who received the AZD1222 COVID-19 vaccine. DNA for the CDR3: TGCGCCAGCAGCTTGGCCGCGGGAGAGCCTTACAATGAGCAGTTCTTC. Translated: CASSLAAGEPYNEQFF.